This T cell receptor beta chain was captured in a study of T cells in Graves' hyperthyroidism and ophthalmopathy. Findings and caveats of the study: Patients with ophthalmopathy were separated from those with stable hyperthyroidism by a 13 V-J model.

Investigators excluded patients with uncontrolled infection, other autoimmune disease, pregnancy or lactation. Diagnoses were established using clinical symptoms, serum thyroxine and TRAb, thyroid ultrasound and orbital computed tomography. This clonotype was counted at least ten times. Its matching antigen is unknown. Researchers amplified the TCR beta CDR3 regions from RNA transcripts. The HTBI primer set was used in a first-round RT-PCR of the TCR CDR3. In TCRdb, the multiplex PCR reads were re-called with MiXCR into one record per CDR3 protein. There are 540,000 or so distinct CDR3 sequences in the sample; around 42% occur only once, and about 20% lies in the top ten. The trim removed 2 bases at V and 7 bases at J, leaving 9 bases unmatched. This CDR3 spans 16 amino acids. CDR1 and CDR2 (germline): MNHNS, SASEGT.

The TCR originated in an adult woman with Graves' disease, either hyperthyroidism or ophthalmopathy (not recorded which). This chain links TRBV6-1 with TRBJ1-5, with 9 bases identical to TRBD1. Sequenced sample: peripheral blood or thyroid tissue (not recorded which). The CDR3 spells CASSETTGQGGQPQHF. DNA for the CDR3: TGTGCCAGCAGTGAAACTACGGGACAGGGTGGACAGCCCCAGCATTTT.